This T cell receptor (beta chain) was found in a study of blood T cell repertoires in COVID-19. Study-wide background: PBMCs, B-cell-depleted T cells, or T cells were the source of the cDNA or gDNA that made up the material.

Sequencing was performed with immunoSEQ multiplex PCR; in TCRdb, only in-frame clones are kept and a portion is missing. The sample holds fewer than 300,000 clones; approximately 85% are singletons and the top ten take roughly 5%. Germline V CDR1 and CDR2: WNHNN, SYGVQD (reference sequence). V gave up 0 bases and J gave up 5 bases, with 10 bases separating them. This CDR3 region has 14 residues. The material sequenced was peripheral blood. The genes are TRBV10-1 and TRBJ1-1; possibly TRBD1 for D (5 bases). This TCR derives from a man aged 45-65 years with active or convalescent COVID-19. The CDR3 region has the DNA TGCGCCAGCAGTGAGTCGCCCGGGGGGACTGAAGCTTTCTTT. Translation: CASSESPGGTEAFF.